This TCR beta chain was captured in a study of cytomegalovirus exposure and HLA in healthy donors. Primers included in the PCR were 60 Vbeta and 13 Jbeta primers. Data came from immunoSEQ multiplex PCR; TCRdb stores just in-frame clones and leaves some out. Here the sample spans 100,000 to 150,000 clones, about 80% being singletons. Trimming left V 0 bases short and J 9 bases short, with 12 bases between. This CDR3 has 15 residues. The germline V gene encodes CDR1 MNHEY and CDR2 SVGAGI. The TCR sequence derives from a woman in her forties or fifties in good health and CMV-seronegative. The rearrangement links TRBV6-5 to TRBJ1-6; D might be TRBD1 (5 bases). Material: PBMCs. The CDR3: CASSYSQGNGSPLHF. For the CDR3, the DNA is TGTGCCAGCAGTTACTCTCAGGGTAACGGTTCACCCCTCCACTTT.